This is a list of T cell receptor beta chains from one sample in a study of blood T cell repertoires in COVID-19. Here immunoSEQ multiplex PCR was the method, and the copy in TCRdb shows in-frame clones only, minus some. This table holds some 350,000 clones, around nine tenths found once. Sequenced sample: peripheral blood. The source of these receptors is a woman between 70 and 85 years old with COVID-19, enrolled during active disease. Both conserved end residues are part of each CDR3. The order of the fields is V gene, D gene, J gene, clone size, CDR3 length, CDR3 DNA, CDR3 protein. The D gene is left open where the match is weak. The size of a clone is reported for some rows only, either as once, few or many, or as a class for expanded clones.

>TRBV28|NA|TRBJ1-5|NA|15
TGTGCCAGCAGTTATAGCGGTGGTAGCAATCAGCCCCAGCATTTT
CASSYSGGSNQPQHF
>TRBV11-2|NA|TRBJ1-1|NA|12
TGTGCCAGCAGCTTGGTGGGTCGGGGGGCTTTCTTT
CASSLVGRGAFF
>TRBV24-1|NA|TRBJ1-4|NA|14
TGTGCCACCAGTGACTCGGACAGTAATGAAAAACTGTTTTTT
CATSDSDSNEKLFF
>TRBV6-1|NA|TRBJ2-7|NA|17
TGTGCCAGCAGTGAAGAGGAGGACGCGGCCTTTAGGAACGAGCAGTACTTC
CASSEEEDAAFRNEQYF
>TRBV7-2|NA|TRBJ1-2|NA|14
TGTGCCAGCAGCCAGCGGACTGCCGGAGATGGCTACACCTTC
CASSQRTAGDGYTF
>TRBV29-1|NA|TRBJ1-2|NA|14
TGCAGCGTTGAGGAGTGGAGAGGGAGGGATGGCTACACCTTC
CSVEEWRGRDGYTF
>TRBV27|TRBD2|TRBJ2-1|NA|14
TGTGCCAGCAGTTTGGAGGGGAGGGACCATGAGCAGTTCTTC
CASSLEGRDHEQFF
>TRBV2|NA|TRBJ1-1|NA|14
TGTGCCAGCAGGCGTACCCCAGGATACACTGAAGCTTTCTTT
CASRRTPGYTEAFF
>TRBV30|TRBD2|TRBJ2-1|NA|14
TGTGCCTGGACAGCCGGGGGGGTTTACAATGAGCAGTTCTTC
CAWTAGGVYNEQFF
>TRBV27|TRBD2|TRBJ2-3|once|17
TGTGCCAGCAGTTTGGGACTAGCGGGGAGGTTTTCAGATACGCAGTATTTT
CASSLGLAGRFSDTQYF
>TRBV6-6|TRBD1|TRBJ2-3|NA|14
TGTGCCAGCAAAGGGGGCTTAAGCACAGATACGCAGTATTTT
CASKGGLSTDTQYF
>TRBV28|TRBD1|TRBJ1-2|NA|13
TGTGCCAGCAGAGAAGGACAGGGTAGGGGCTACACCTTC
CASREGQGRGYTF
>TRBV1|NA|TRBJ2-2|NA|18
TGCACCAGCAGCCAGATACCCCCGTGGCTAGCAAGCACCGGGGAGCTGTTTTTT
CTSSQIPPWLASTGELFF
>TRBV7-2|NA|TRBJ2-3|once|15
TGTGCCAGCAGCTTAGCGGGGGGAGCCGCAGATACGCAGTATTTT
CASSLAGGAADTQYF
>TRBV3-1/TRBV3-2|NA|TRBJ2-3|NA|15
TGTGCCAGCAGCCCCGAGGTCGTACCCACAGATACGCAGTATTTT
CASSPEVVPTDTQYF
>TRBV7-9|NA|TRBJ1-4|NA|14
TGTGCCAGCAGCCGTCCCGGGGATAATGAAAAACTGTTTTTT
CASSRPGDNEKLFF
>TRBV5-1|NA|TRBJ1-2|NA|12
TGCGCCAGCTCCTTTGAGGGAGCTGGCTACACCTTC
CASSFEGAGYTF
>TRBV12-3/TRBV12-4|NA|TRBJ1-2|NA|13
TGTGCCAGCAGTTTAGGACTTCTCTATGGCTACACCTTC
CASSLGLLYGYTF
>TRBV30|NA|TRBJ1-1|NA|12
TGTGCCTGGAGCCCCGTGAACACTGAAGCTTTCTTT
CAWSPVNTEAFF
>TRBV27|NA|TRBJ1-5|few|12
TGTGCCAGCAGTTCCCTCGGGAAGCCCCAGCATTTT
CASSSLGKPQHF
>TRBV2|TRBD2|TRBJ2-5|NA|17
TGTGCCAGCCAGGGACTAGCGGGGGACCCCCCCCAAGAGACCCAGTACTTC
CASQGLAGDPPQETQYF
>TRBV5-6|NA|TRBJ2-2|NA|17
TGTGCCAGCAGCTTGGGGGGGCGAGCGCTTAACACCGGGGAGCTGTTTTTT
CASSLGGRALNTGELFF
>TRBV10-1|NA|TRBJ1-2|NA|12
TGCGCCAGCAGTGCACAGGGCTATGGCTACACCTTC
CASSAQGYGYTF
>TRBV12-5|NA|TRBJ2-6|NA|16
TGTGCTAGTGGTTTGGTAGTAGTCTCTGGGGCCAACGTCCTGACTTTC
CASGLVVVSGANVLTF
>TRBV18|NA|TRBJ1-3|NA|15
TGTGCCAGCTCAGGGGCACTTACCTTCGGGAACACCATATATTTT
CASSGALTFGNTIYF
>TRBV5-6|NA|TRBJ1-1|once|15
TGTGCCAGCAGCTTGGGGCGCCGGGGATTCACTGAAGCTTTCTTT
CASSLGRRGFTEAFF
>TRBV28|TRBD1|TRBJ2-7|NA|14
TGTGCCAGCAGGGGGATGGACAGGTCCCTCGAGCAGTACTTC
CASRGMDRSLEQYF
>TRBV15|NA|TRBJ1-1|NA|15
TGTGCCACCAGCAGTAATACAGGGTTGAACACTGAAGCTTTCTTT
CATSSNTGLNTEAFF
>TRBV7-9|TRBD1|TRBJ1-1|NA|15
TGTGCCAGCAGCTTAGAAAGGACAGGGGACACTGAAGCTTTCTTT
CASSLERTGDTEAFF
>TRBV3-1/TRBV3-2|TRBD1|TRBJ1-2|NA|12
TGTGCCAGCAGCGGAGGGACAGGCGCTCCCCACTTC
CASSGGTGAPHF
>TRBV5-1|TRBD1|TRBJ1-1|NA|14
TGCGCCAGCAGCGCGGACAGGGTTGTCACTGAAGCTTTCTTT
CASSADRVVTEAFF
>TRBV18|TRBD1|TRBJ2-3|once|13
TGTGCCAGCTCGCCGGACAGGCTGGATACGCAGTATTTT
CASSPDRLDTQYF
>TRBV7-3|NA|TRBJ2-3|NA|13
TGTGCCAGCAGCTCGGAGCCCGTGGATACGCAGTATTTT
CASSSEPVDTQYF
>TRBV18|TRBD2|TRBJ2-3|NA|15
TGTGCCAGCTCGCCCCCGGGAGGGAGCACAGATACGCAGTATTTT
CASSPPGGSTDTQYF
>TRBV12-2|NA|TRBJ1-3|NA|20
TGTGCAAGTCGTCACCCCGAGGGCCTTCTGGGCATAAACTCTGGAAACACCATATATTTT
CASRHPEGLLGINSGNTIYF
>TRBV19|NA|TRBJ1-1|NA|12
TGTGCCAGTAGTATCGGGAGCACTGAAGCTTTCTTT
CASSIGSTEAFF
>TRBV29-1|TRBD1|TRBJ1-2|few|14
TGCAGCGTCGCAGACAGGGGGATATACTATGGCTACACCTTC
CSVADRGIYYGYTF
>TRBV6-1|TRBD1|TRBJ1-2|NA|15
TGTGCCAGCAGTGAGGGGACAGGGGGAGGCTATGGCTACACCTTC
CASSEGTGGGYGYTF
>TRBV5-6|TRBD1|TRBJ1-1|few|13
TGTGCCAGCAGCGTGGGGACAGGGACTGAAGCTTTCTTT
CASSVGTGTEAFF
>TRBV5-4|NA|TRBJ2-1|NA|15
TGTGCCAGCAGCTCCGACCGGGGGGCATACAATGAGCAGTTCTTC
CASSSDRGAYNEQFF
>TRBV6-2/TRBV6-3|NA|TRBJ1-5|NA|15
TGTGCCAGCAGCCCCCCCGACAGATACAATCAGCCCCAGCATTTT
CASSPPDRYNQPQHF
>TRBV6-1|TRBD1|TRBJ1-6|NA|18
TGTGCCAGCAGTGACCTTCAGAAGGAAAGGGGGCAAGGTTCACCCCTCCACTTT
CASSDLQKERGQGSPLHF
>TRBV2|NA|TRBJ2-7|NA|14
TGTGCCAGCAGTGCGGTACAGGGTCACTACGAGCAGTACTTC
CASSAVQGHYEQYF
>TRBV5-1|NA|TRBJ2-7|NA|12
TGCGCCAGCAGCCCAGGCACCTACGAGCAGTACTTC
CASSPGTYEQYF
>TRBV5-6|TRBD1|TRBJ1-2|many|14
TGTGCCAGCAGCTCCGGGACAGGGTCCTATGGCTACACCTTC
CASSSGTGSYGYTF
>TRBV5-6|NA|TRBJ2-7|many|13
TGTGCCAGCAGCCAGCCGACAGCTTACGAGCAGTACTTC
CASSQPTAYEQYF
>TRBV27|NA|TRBJ2-1|NA|16
TGTGCCAGCAGTCCCCGGACTGGGACTTCCTACAATGAGCAGTTCTTC
CASSPRTGTSYNEQFF
>TRBV3-1/TRBV3-2|TRBD1|TRBJ2-4|NA|20
TGTGCCAGCAGCCCTTCCTCCGGGTTTGACAGGGCGGAGGCCAAAAACATTCAGTACTTC
CASSPSSGFDRAEAKNIQYF